Below are 14 T cell receptor beta chains sequenced from a single sample in a study of post-analysis software for immune sequencing data. Antigen specificity for these receptors is unknown. General study results and limits: Roughly 5 TRBV segments occurring more often in patients than controls included TRBV5-6, TRBV5-1 and TRBV20-1.

Included in the TCR beta cDNA libraries were unique molecular identifiers. TCRdb re-derived calls from the PCR reads in MiXCR, one entry per CDR3 protein. The sample has around 260,000 distinct CDR3 sequences, about 38% seen once. The sequenced material came from blood. All receptors derive from a girl aged 5 to 17 with multiple sclerosis.

The chain employs TRBV15 and TRBJ1-6, with D perhaps TRBD1 (5 bases). The germline V and J ends were trimmed by 0 bases and 9 bases, with 15 bases remaining between them. Germline lookup yields CDR1 LNHNV and CDR2 YYDKDF (reference sequence). This CDR3 comprises 16 residues. The CDR3 DNA follows: TGTGCCACCAGCAGAGATAGGGGCAGGGCGGCTTCACCCCTCCACTTT. Encoded protein: CATSRDRGRAASPLHF.

The chain has TRBV2 and TRBJ2-7; weak D call: TRBD2 (6 bases). Germline assignment: CDR1 SNHLY and CDR2 FYNNEI. The ends were cut back, 5 bases at V and 7 bases at J, with 21 bases in the middle. CDR3 length: 15 amino acids. CDR3 sequence reads: CASSPRRVSYNEQYF. The CDR3 DNA follows: TGTGCCAGCAGTCCCCGGAGGGTCTCCTACAATGAGCAGTACTTC.

Ten or more counts support this clonotype. The genes are TRBV20-1 and TRBJ1-2, with 9 bases that match TRBD1. Germline V gene sequence: CDR1 DFQATT, CDR2 SNEGSKA (reference sequence). V lost 4 bases and J lost 2; bases outside the gene matches: 2. The CDR3 extends over 13 amino acids. The CDR3 bases are TGCAGTGCTATTGACAGGGGGAACTATGGCTACACCTTC. It yields the protein CSAIDRGNYGYTF.

This chain uses TRBV9 with TRBJ2-7, with TRBD1 matching 7 bases. V lost 8 bases and J lost 2; bases outside the gene matches: 13. Per germline, CDR1 SGDLS and CDR2 YYNGEE. The CDR3 totals 15 residues. This chain's CDR3 is CASSIRWTGTYEQYF. CDR3 bases: TGTGCCAGTAGTATTAGGTGGACAGGCACCTACGAGCAGTACTTC.

V usage is TRBV5-5 and J usage is TRBJ2-5; the match to TRBD2 covers 10 bases. The V segment lost 0 bases and the J segment 2 bases; nucleotides outside the gene matches: 7. Looked up from germline, CDR1 is SGHKS and CDR2 is YYEKEE (reference sequence). CDR3 size: 17 residues. The chain's CDR3 is CASSLETSGYSQETQYF. In nucleotides, the CDR3 is TGTGCCAGCAGCTTGGAGACTAGCGGGTATTCGCAAGAGACCCAGTACTTC.

This clonotype was detected many times. The chain uses TRBV20-1 and TRBJ2-1; D is possibly TRBD2 (6 bases). CDR1 is DFQATT and CDR2 is SNEGSKA in the germline V gene (reference sequence). V was clipped by 4 bases and J by 2 bases, with 15 bases between them. This CDR3 is 15 amino acids long. CDR3 protein: CSAKGGAQPYNEQFF. CDR3 sequence (DNA): TGCAGTGCTAAGGGCGGGGCGCAGCCCTACAATGAGCAGTTCTTC.

This clonotype was found once. DNA for the CDR3: TGTGCCAGCAGTGGACAAGCTCGGTACTTC. It specifies CASSGQARYF. This chain connects TRBV28 to TRBJ2-5, with D tentatively TRBD1 (5 bases). V was cut by 5 bases and J by 13 bases, with 11 bases left in between. CDR1 MDHEN and CDR2 SYDVKM come from the germline V gene. The CDR3 runs to 10 residues.

In this sample, this clonotype turned up many times. J is TRBJ2-3 and V is TRBV25-1; D call uncertain. Germline V lookup: CDR1 MGHDK, CDR2 SYGVNS. V shed 0 bases and J shed 3 bases, with 10 bases lying between them. This CDR3 spans 15 amino acids. The CDR3: CASSEYSSSTDTQYF. The CDR3 bases are TGTGCCAGCAGTGAATACAGTAGTTCGACAGATACGCAGTATTTT.

This clonotype has a count of ten or more. This sequence joins TRBV29-1 and TRBJ2-3; TRBD2 agrees at 9 bases. The germline V gene encodes CDR1 SQVTM and CDR2 ANQGSEA. The V and J ends lost 6 bases and 2 bases, in that order; junction bases with no gene match: 9. This CDR3 region has 15 residues. The CDR3 loop is CSVTLRGGHTDTQYF. The DNA of the CDR3 is TGCAGCGTCACTCTGCGGGGGGGTCACACAGATACGCAGTATTTT.

Note on this clonotype: A much bigger clone sits one base away, suggesting this may be a read error. The chain employs TRBV6-5 and TRBJ2-1, with D maybe TRBD2 (6 bases). There are 14 residues in the CDR3. CDR1 and CDR2 from the germline V gene are MNHEY and SVGAGI. The CDR3 DNA reads as TGTGCCAGCAGTTACATGGGGGAGGCCAATGAGCAGTGCTTC. It codes for CASSYMGEANEQCF.

This clonotype has at least ten counts. V gene TRBV19 combines with J gene TRBJ2-4; 7 bases are shared with TRBD2. Unmatched junction bases numbered 6, after V lost 3 bases and J lost 4 bases. The CDR3 runs to 15 residues. Germline V gene data show CDR1 as LNHDA and CDR2 as SQIVND (reference sequence). The CDR3 sequence is CASSIRDYPKNIQYF. The CDR3 nucleotides are TGTGCCAGTAGTATCCGGGACTACCCAAAAAACATTCAGTACTTC.

This clonotype was recorded at least ten times. The chain is built from TRBV10-3 and TRBJ1-5; 11 nucleotides agree with TRBD1. The CDR3 sequence is 19 residues long. CDR1 ENHRY and CDR2 SYGVKD come from the germline V gene. Unmatched junction bases numbered 16, after V lost 3 bases and J lost 6 bases. CDR3 region: CAISDPGTGGPLGGQPQHF. The CDR3 DNA reads as TGTGCCATCAGTGACCCCGGGACAGGGGGTCCCTTGGGGGGTCAGCCCCAGCATTTT.

V usage is TRBV7-9 and J usage is TRBJ1-2; 9 bases are a match to TRBD1. Germline CDR1 reads SEHNR; CDR2 reads FQNEAQ (reference sequence). This CDR3 spans 18 amino acids. Germline trimming cut 5 bases from V and 4 bases from J; bases unmatched to any gene: 17. The CDR3 here is CASSAPPGQGGWGYGYTF. The CDR3 bases are TGTGCCAGCAGCGCCCCTCCGGGACAGGGAGGATGGGGCTATGGCTACACCTTC.

This clonotype has a handful of counts. The J gene is TRBJ2-1, the V gene TRBV7-8; D assignment may be TRBD1 or TRBD2 (6 bases each). This CDR3 region has 16 residues. Germline lookup yields CDR1 SGHVS and CDR2 FQNEAQ. V was shortened by 5 bases and J by 0 bases, with 14 bases between the two germline ends. The CDR3 nucleotides read TGTGCCAGCAGCCCGGGGGCGCTGAGCTCCTACAATGAGCAGTTCTTC. It translates to CASSPGALSSYNEQFF.